Below are 5 T cell receptor beta chains sequenced from a single sample in a study of response to subunit inactivated influenza vaccine. One entry per CDR3 protein, called by TCRdb with MiXCR from the RT-PCR reads. The sample has 150,000 to 200,000 distinct CDR3 sequences, around 10% seen once. The starting material was CD8+ T cells sorted from PBMCs, obtained 23 to 25 months after vaccination. The receptors were gathered from a man aged 50 to 69 who received an inactivated influenza vaccine.

This clonotype showed up just a few times. The CDR3 sequence is CSVDHRMEQFF. CDR3 in DNA: TGCAGCGTTGACCACCGAATGGAGCAGTTCTTC. The J gene is TRBJ2-1, the V gene TRBV29-1; D is ambiguous. This CDR3 is 11 amino acids long. V was clipped by 3 bases and J by 10 bases, with 10 bases between them. Germline V gene sequence: CDR1 SQVTM, CDR2 ANQGSEA.

This clonotype was picked up one time. The chain recombines TRBV12-3 or TRBV12-4 with TRBJ2-3, with 10 bases fitting TRBD2. The CDR3 runs 16 residues. Trimming cost V 5 bases and J 9 bases; bases outside gene matches: 14. The CDR3 DNA reads TGTGCCAGCAGTCCGCCGGGAAGCGGGGGGGCGGAAACGCAGTATTTT. Translated: CASSPPGSGGAETQYF.

CDR3 region: CASSVEGSGRSDEQFF. The DNA for the CDR3 is TGTGCCAGCAGCGTAGAGGGTAGCGGGAGATCCGATGAGCAGTTCTTC. The chain links TRBV9 to TRBJ2-1; 9 nucleotides align to TRBD2. CDR1 is SGDLS, CDR2 YYNGEE, per germline. The CDR3 has 16 residues. V trimming: 0 bases; J trimming: 8 bases; junction bases outside the gene matches: 9. Variable domain in full (rest from reference TRBV9 and TRBJ2-1): DSGVTQTPKHLITATGQRVTLRCSPRSGDLSVYWYQQSLDQGLQFLIQYYNGEERAKGNILERFSAQQFPDLHSELNLSSLELGDSALYFCASSVEGSGRSDEQFFGPGTRLTVL.

By frequency in the sample, this clonotype is medium-sized (0.01 to 0.1%). The chain carries TRBV6-5 and TRBJ2-1, with 8 nucleotides matching TRBD1. The CDR3 covers 16 residues. CDR1 is MNHEY and CDR2 is SVGAGI in the germline V gene. The V segment lost 5 bases and the J segment 2 bases; nucleotides outside the gene matches: 8. The CDR3: CASSLDRGYPYNEQFF. The CDR3 coding sequence is TGTGCCAGCAGTCTCGACAGGGGCTACCCCTACAATGAGCAGTTCTTC.

This clonotype came up many times. This chain links TRBV7-9 with TRBJ1-1; D perhaps matches TRBD1 (6 bases). Per the germline V gene, CDR1 is SEHNR and CDR2 is FQNEAQ (reference sequence). The germline V and J ends were trimmed by 6 bases and 2 bases, with 10 bases remaining between them. The CDR3 runs to 13 residues. The CDR3 protein is CASSGGENTEAFF. CDR3 nucleotides: TGTGCCAGCAGTGGGGGCGAAAACACTGAAGCTTTCTTT.